This TCR beta chain was obtained from a study of shared clonotypes between healthy human individuals. Profiling relied on immunoSEQ multiplex PCR, and the TCRdb table lists in-frame clones only, not all of them. The sample lists roughly 1.4 million clones, about 98.5% occurring once. The CDR3 is 15 amino acids. CDR1 and CDR2 (germline): WNHNN, SYGVQD (reference sequence). Trimming at V came to 6 bases and at J to 1 base, leaving 5 bases not matched to a gene. The clonotype comes from a man aged 25 to 40 in good health. Sample: naive CD4+ T cells sorted from blood. Described subset: CD45RA+ positively selected. The rearrangement uses TRBV10-1 and TRBJ2-1, with 8 bases aligning to TRBD1. The CDR3 loop is CASSTDRASYNEQFF. Written as DNA, the CDR3 is TGCGCCAGCAGCACGGACAGGGCTTCCTACAATGAGCAGTTCTTC.